These T cell receptor beta chains were read from a single sample in a study of T cell repertoires in cytomegalovirus infection. MiXCR, applied by TCRdb to the reads, yields one record per CDR3 protein. Of approximately 730,000 distinct CDR3 sequences listed, 25% to 30% were seen once; the top ten hold around 12%. Antigens for these TCRs are unknown. The input for sequencing was cultured CD8+ T cells from PBMCs, taken from culture after CMV antigen stimulation. The origin of the receptors is a human donor in good health (CMV status not recorded). Some clones in this sample may be carry-over from other donors' samples. Each CDR3 is given with its conserved first and last residue. The D gene is left open where the match is weak. Rows may omit the clone size; those that give it use once, few, many or a size class.

j_gene,d_gene,v_gene,abundance,CDR3aa,CDR3nt
TRBJ2-2,TRBD1,TRBV27,NA,CASSTGTGIAGELFF,TGTGCCAGTTCCACCGGGACAGGGATCGCCGGGGAGCTGTTTTTT
TRBJ2-1,NA,TRBV15,NA,CATSRRGGSYNEQFF,TGTGCCACCAGCCGCCGCGGCGGGTCCTACAATGAGCAGTTCTTC
TRBJ1-2,NA,TRBV6-4,once,CASSPRGEANYGYTF,TGTGCCAGCAGCCCGAGAGGGGAGGCTAACTATGGCTACACCTTC
TRBJ1-2,NA,TRBV10-3,few,CAISLQGRDGYTF,TGTGCCATCAGCCTACAGGGTAGGGATGGCTACACCTTC
TRBJ2-6,NA,TRBV9,NA,CASSVDLTGANVLTF,TGTGCCAGCAGCGTAGACTTGACTGGGGCCAACGTCCTGACTTTC
TRBJ1-2,TRBD1,TRBV4-1,NA,CASSSRGQGPYGYTF,TGCGCCAGCAGCTCCAGGGGACAGGGACCCTATGGCTACACCTTC
TRBJ2-7,NA,TRBV19,few,CASSWTREYEQYF,TGTGCCAGTAGTTGGACACGGGAGTACGAGCAGTACTTC
TRBJ2-5,NA,TRBV10-3,NA,CAISVNRQETQYF,TGTGCCATCAGTGTGAACAGACAAGAGACCCAGTACTTC
TRBJ1-5,NA,TRBV7-6,NA,CASSFSGVNSNQPQHF,TGTGCCAGCAGCTTCTCAGGAGTCAATAGCAATCAGCCCCAGCATTTT
TRBJ2-2,NA,TRBV7-9,few,CASSLPLAIRTGELFF,TGTGCCAGCAGCCTACCACTAGCTATCAGGACCGGGGAGCTGTTTTTT
TRBJ1-1,TRBD1,TRBV9,NA,CASSVVQGDTEAFF,TGTGCCAGCAGCGTAGTCCAGGGGGATACTGAAGCTTTCTTT
TRBJ1-2,NA,TRBV7-6,few,CASSHEGPTRPYGYTF,TGTGCCAGCAGCCACGAGGGACCGACAAGACCCTATGGCTACACCTTC
TRBJ2-1,NA,TRBV6-6,NA,CASSYMERASSYNEQFF,TGTGCCAGCAGTTACATGGAGCGGGCCAGCTCCTACAATGAGCAGTTCTTC
TRBJ2-3,TRBD2,TRBV6-5,few,CASSGGESPYTQYF,TGTGCCAGCAGTGGGGGGGAAAGTCCATATACGCAGTATTTT
TRBJ1-2,NA,TRBV13,NA,CASSLARQPNPSYGYTF,TGTGCCAGCAGCTTAGCCAGGCAGCCTAATCCGAGCTATGGCTACACCTTC
TRBJ2-4,TRBD1,TRBV7-4,few,CASSLGTGGSKNIQYF,TGTGCCAGCAGCCTGGGGACAGGGGGCTCCAAAAACATTCAGTACTTC
TRBJ1-4,NA,TRBV2,few,CASSEVSANEKLFF,TGTGCCAGCAGTGAAGTCTCAGCTAATGAAAAACTGTTTTTT
TRBJ2-5,NA,TRBV25-1,once,CASRGGPGPGETQYF,TGTGCCAGCAGGGGGGGCCCAGGGCCGGGGGAGACCCAGTACTTC
TRBJ2-1,NA,TRBV6-2/TRBV6-3,few,CASRKPGLIYNEQFF,TGTGCCAGCAGAAAACCGGGGTTGATTTACAATGAGCAGTTCTTC
TRBJ1-1,NA,TRBV7-8,few,CASSPGEELRQNTEAFF,TGTGCCAGCAGCCCCGGGGAAGAGCTGAGACAAAACACTGAAGCTTTCTTT
TRBJ2-3,NA,TRBV12-3/TRBV12-4,NA,CASSFDPLARAADTQYF,TGTGCCAGCAGTTTCGACCCTCTGGCCAGAGCGGCAGATACGCAGTATTTT
TRBJ1-2,TRBD1,TRBV7-9,once,CASSSPGQGAFGYTF,TGTGCCAGCAGCTCCCCGGGACAGGGGGCTTTTGGCTACACCTTC
TRBJ1-2,TRBD1,TRBV5-5,NA,CASSLVLLAPGQGDYGYTF,TGTGCCAGCAGCTTGGTTTTATTGGCTCCGGGACAGGGCGACTATGGCTACACCTTC
TRBJ2-3,NA,TRBV20-1,NA,CSLNILETSTDTQYF,TGCAGCCTAAACATACTAGAGACTAGCACAGATACGCAGTATTTT
TRBJ1-1,NA,TRBV4-2,NA,CASSQGQSMNTEAFF,TGTGCCAGCAGCCAAGGACAGTCGATGAACACTGAAGCTTTCTTT
TRBJ2-1,TRBD2,TRBV4-1,NA,CASRTSAFAYNEQFF,TGCGCCAGCAGGACTAGCGCCTTCGCCTACAATGAGCAGTTCTTC
TRBJ2-2,TRBD1,TRBV4-3,NA,CASSRGTGNTGELFF,TGCGCCAGCAGCCGCGGGACAGGGAACACCGGGGAGCTGTTTTTT
TRBJ2-2,NA,TRBV19,few,CASRVRQDTGELFF,TGTGCCAGTAGGGTTCGACAGGACACCGGGGAGCTGTTTTTT
TRBJ2-1,TRBD2,TRBV6-2/TRBV6-3,NA,CASAGTRGGNEQFF,TGTGCCAGCGCCGGGACTAGGGGAGGCAATGAGCAGTTCTTC
TRBJ2-5,NA,TRBV7-2,many,CASSLEFLAPWETQYF,TGTGCCAGCAGCTTAGAGTTTCTCGCACCGTGGGAGACCCAGTACTTC
TRBJ1-2,TRBD1,TRBV27,few,CASSYGVTGDGYTF,TGTGCCAGCAGTTATGGGGTCACAGGGGATGGCTACACCTTC
TRBJ1-1,NA,TRBV29-1,NA,CSVTRQAMNTEAFF,TGCAGCGTTACCCGACAGGCCATGAACACTGAAGCTTTCTTT
TRBJ1-4,TRBD1,TRBV7-8,NA,CASSSDRGSEKLFF,TGTGCCAGCAGCTCGGACAGGGGGAGTGAAAAACTGTTTTTT
TRBJ2-5,NA,TRBV7-9,many,CASSLVRGRETQYF,TGTGCCAGCAGCTTAGTCCGGGGCCGAGAGACCCAGTACTTC
TRBJ1-1,NA,TRBV19,NA,CASSWGPTEAFF,TGTGCCAGTAGTTGGGGGCCCACTGAAGCTTTCTTT
TRBJ1-5,NA,TRBV27,many,CASSLSRGAFQPQHF,TGTGCCAGCAGTTTATCTCGAGGGGCGTTTCAGCCCCAGCATTTT
TRBJ2-3,NA,TRBV6-1,NA,CASSPWRGLFTDTQYF,TGTGCCAGCAGCCCCTGGAGGGGGCTGTTCACAGATACGCAGTATTTT
TRBJ1-2,NA,TRBV6-2/TRBV6-3,NA,CASSYFDKGTNYGYTF,TGTGCCAGCAGTTACTTCGACAAGGGGACTAACTATGGCTACACCTTC
TRBJ2-3,TRBD2,TRBV29-1,NA,CSVCTSGGATDTQYF,TGCAGCGTTTGCACTAGCGGGGGGGCTACAGATACGCAGTATTTT
TRBJ1-4,TRBD1,TRBV28,NA,CASRWGTANEKLFF,TGTGCCAGCAGATGGGGGACAGCTAATGAAAAACTGTTTTTT
TRBJ2-2,NA,TRBV29-1,NA,CSVGGANTGELFF,TGCAGCGTTGGGGGCGCGAACACCGGGGAGCTGTTTTTT